These T cell receptor beta chains were read from a single sample in a study of memory CD4+ T cells and cytomegalovirus serostatus. Clones were sequenced by immunoSEQ multiplex PCR, and TCRdb holds only the in-frame ones, with some missing. This sample has roughly 56,000 clones, with around 80% found just once. The sequenced material came from memory CD4+ T cells from blood. The receptors come from an adult in good health and CMV-seronegative. The CDR3 runs from the conserved cysteine through the conserved F or W. A D gene is named only where the DNA matches it firmly. Clone size is given for some rows only: seen once, a few or many times, or a class if the clone is expanded.

len: 11; d_gene: NA; j_gene: TRBJ2-7; abundance: NA; v_gene: TRBV10-3; CDR3nt: TGTGCCAGCGCCCAGGGGGGCGAGCAGTACTTC; CDR3aa: CASAQGGEQYF
len: 15; d_gene: NA; j_gene: TRBJ2-7; abundance: NA; v_gene: TRBV10-2; CDR3nt: TGCGCCAGCAGTGAGATGGCCAGACGTACGGTCGAGCAGTACTTC; CDR3aa: CASSEMARRTVEQYF
len: 15; d_gene: TRBD1; j_gene: TRBJ1-2; abundance: few; v_gene: TRBV7-9; CDR3nt: TGTGCCAGCAGCTTCTTTGGGACAGGGGGCATCGGCTACACCTTC; CDR3aa: CASSFFGTGGIGYTF
len: 14; d_gene: TRBD1; j_gene: TRBJ1-2; abundance: NA; v_gene: TRBV28; CDR3nt: TGTGCCAGCGCAGGGGGTAATCGGCTGGAAGGCTACACCTTC; CDR3aa: CASAGGNRLEGYTF
len: 10; d_gene: NA; j_gene: TRBJ1-2; abundance: NA; v_gene: TRBV6-5; CDR3nt: TGTGCCAGCAGTCCCCCAGGCTACACCTTC; CDR3aa: CASSPPGYTF
len: 13; d_gene: TRBD1; j_gene: TRBJ1-1; abundance: few; v_gene: TRBV30; CDR3nt: TGTGCCTGGAGCTCCCAGGGGGGAACTGAAGCTTTCTTT; CDR3aa: CAWSSQGGTEAFF
len: 16; d_gene: NA; j_gene: TRBJ2-2; abundance: NA; v_gene: TRBV7-2; CDR3nt: TGTGCCAGCAGCCTTCAGGGGAGGGGGAACACCGGGGAGCTGTTTTTT; CDR3aa: CASSLQGRGNTGELFF
len: 15; d_gene: TRBD1; j_gene: TRBJ1-5; abundance: NA; v_gene: TRBV19; CDR3nt: TGTGCCAGTAGTCCACAGGGGGCTAGCAATCAGCCCCAGCATTTT; CDR3aa: CASSPQGASNQPQHF
len: 15; d_gene: TRBD1; j_gene: TRBJ2-2; abundance: once; v_gene: TRBV28; CDR3nt: TGTGCCAGCAGTTCAGGACAGGGGATAACCGGGGAGCTGTTTTTT; CDR3aa: CASSSGQGITGELFF
len: 15; d_gene: NA; j_gene: TRBJ2-7; abundance: NA; v_gene: TRBV9; CDR3nt: TGTGCCAGCAGCTCCCAGCCGGGACCCTCCTACGAGCAGTACTTC; CDR3aa: CASSSQPGPSYEQYF
len: 15; d_gene: TRBD1; j_gene: TRBJ1-3; abundance: NA; v_gene: TRBV15; CDR3nt: TGTGCCACCAGCAGAGTGACAGGGACTGGAAACACCATATATTTT; CDR3aa: CATSRVTGTGNTIYF
len: 14; d_gene: TRBD1; j_gene: TRBJ1-6; abundance: NA; v_gene: TRBV28; CDR3nt: TGTGCCAGCAGGATCGACAGGGCTAATTCACCCCTCCACTTT; CDR3aa: CASRIDRANSPLHF
len: 13; d_gene: NA; j_gene: TRBJ1-2; abundance: NA; v_gene: TRBV5-1; CDR3nt: TGCGCCAGCAGCTTGGGAGGGGCCGATGGCTACACCTTC; CDR3aa: CASSLGGADGYTF
len: 18; d_gene: TRBD1; j_gene: TRBJ2-1; abundance: once; v_gene: TRBV27; CDR3nt: TGTGCCAGCGGGTCCGGGACAGGGATCCCGTTAACCTACAATGAGCAGTTCTTC; CDR3aa: CASGSGTGIPLTYNEQFF